The 7 T cell receptor beta chains presented below share a single source sample, sequenced in a study of shared clonotypes between healthy human individuals. The data were produced by immunoSEQ multiplex PCR, yet TCRdb's version contains in-frame clones alone and is incomplete. The sample holds about 600,000 clones, 97% seen once. Sequenced material: naive CD4+ T cells sorted from blood. Subset described: CD45RA+ positively selected. These receptors came from a woman between 25 and 40 years old in good health.

The chain employs TRBV19 and TRBJ2-3, with 13 bases aligning to TRBD2. The CDR3 totals 15 residues. V was clipped by 4 bases and J by 5 bases; unmatched bases: 3. CDR1 LNHDA and CDR2 SQIVND come from the germline V gene (reference sequence). The CDR3 bases are TGTGCCAGTAGTAATGGACTAGCGGGAGTAGATACGCAGTATTTT. This gives the protein CASSNGLAGVDTQYF.

This clone has just one count. The chain recombines TRBV2 with TRBJ2-1; weak D call: TRBD1 (5 bases). Trimming took 3 bases from V and 8 from J, leaving 8 bases between them. The CDR3 spans 12 residues. Germline CDR1 SNHLY, CDR2 FYNNEI. CDR3 DNA sequence: TGTGCCAGCAGTGACGACAGTTATGAGCAGTTCTTC. Encoded protein: CASSDDSYEQFF.

V and J are TRBV5-1 and TRBJ1-2; 10 bases are a match to TRBD1. There are 15 residues in the CDR3. Per the germline V gene, CDR1 is SGHRS and CDR2 is YFSETQ. J was trimmed by 2 bases and V by 2 bases; bases with no gene match: 3. The DNA of the CDR3 is TGCGCCAGCAGCTTAGACAGGGGGCAGAACTATGGCTACACCTTC. It specifies CASSLDRGQNYGYTF.

This clone came up a few times. This chain uses TRBV19 with TRBJ1-5; D gene unclear. CDR1 is LNHDA and CDR2 is SQIVND in the germline V gene (reference sequence). Trimming removed 4 bases at V and 7 bases at J, with 5 bases between. The CDR3 contains 11 residues. CDR3 sequence: CASSKAQPQHF. The CDR3, as DNA: TGTGCCAGTAGTAAGGCCCAGCCCCAGCATTTT.

The V call is TRBV28, the J call TRBJ1-6; no clear D. CDR3 length equals 15 residues. Germline CDR1 MDHEN, CDR2 SYDVKM. With 4 bases removed from V and 0 bases from J, the gap between germline ends came to 7 bases. CDR3 nucleotide sequence: TGTGCCAGCAGTTACCTCAGCTCCTATAATTCACCCCTCCACTTT. Translated: CASSYLSSYNSPLHF.

This clone has a handful of counts. This rearrangement joins TRBV4-2 to TRBJ1-5; 7 bases are shared with TRBD1. CDR3 length equals 15 residues. V lost 1 base, J lost 1 base, and 1 base stayed unmatched. Germline values: CDR1 LGHNA, CDR2 YNFKEQ. The CDR3 DNA is TGTGCCAGCAGCCAAGGGGACAGAAGCAATCAGCCCCAGCATTTT. This encodes CASSQGDRSNQPQHF.

This clone was seen a single time. One end of the junction varies from germline; a read error may be responsible. The J gene is TRBJ2-1, the V gene TRBV11-3; D is unclear. This CDR3 contains 13 residues. From germline, CDR1 is SGHNT and CDR2 YENEEA. CDR3 amino acids: CASSLVSSNEQFF. As DNA, the CDR3 is TGTGCCAGCAGCTTAGTCTCCTCCAATGAGCAGTTCTTC.